The 9 T cell receptor beta chains below come from one sample, sequenced in a study of Ad26.COV2.S vaccination and SARS-CoV-2 variants. Treatment in this sample: around 19 received Ad26.COV2.S at low or high dose, single or two shots; 5 received placebo; per-sample allocation not given. Samples came from day 63 after the first vaccine or placebo injection. Libraries were prepared by immunoSEQ multiplex PCR; TCRdb keeps only in-frame clonotypes and omits some of them. Of about 440,000 clones listed, roughly 87% were seen once; the top ten hold approximately 4.5%. The sequencing used peripheral blood, collected in a trial of Ad26.COV2.S vaccine versus placebo. These receptors originate from a person aged 18 to 59 who received the Ad26.COV2.S COVID-19 vaccine or a placebo.

The chain is built from TRBV28 and TRBJ1-5; tentatively, D is TRBD1 (5 bases). V was shortened by 6 bases and J by 0 bases, with 15 bases between the two germline ends. The CDR3 contains 16 residues. Germline CDR1 MDHEN, CDR2 SYDVKM. The CDR3 nucleotides are TGTGCCAGCAGCTCTGGGGGAGTTTCTAGCAATCAGCCCCAGCATTTT. It yields the protein CASSSGGVSSNQPQHF.

The rearrangement links TRBV12-3 or TRBV12-4 to TRBJ2-3; the D gene could be TRBD1 or TRBD2 (5 bases each). The CDR3 spans 12 residues. The V end was cut by 6 bases, the J end by 7 bases, with 11 bases between. This chain's CDR3 is CASSRRENTQYF. The CDR3 region has the DNA TGTGCCAGCAGCCGCAGGGAGAATACGCAGTATTTT.

The chain is built from TRBV6-5 and TRBJ1-5, with a tentative D call TRBD1 (5 bases). Germline CDR1 MNHEY, CDR2 SVGAGI. V was pared by 6 bases and J by 2 bases, with 8 bases between. The CDR3 is 13 amino acids. The CDR3 coding sequence is TGTGCCAGCAGGGGAGGGGGCAATCAGCCCCAGCATTTT. Translated, it gives CASRGGGNQPQHF.

The chain joins TRBV15 to TRBJ2-2; D not resolved. Germline V lookup: CDR1 LNHNV, CDR2 YYDKDF (reference sequence). The CDR3 extends over 13 amino acids. V lost 5 bases to trimming and J lost 6 bases, with 10 bases between them. This chain's CDR3 is CATSPPSSGELFF. In DNA, the CDR3 is TGTGCCACCAGCCCTCCTAGTTCCGGGGAGCTGTTTTTT.

The gene calls are TRBV28 and TRBJ2-5; TRBD1 agrees at 7 bases. CDR1 is MDHEN and CDR2 is SYDVKM in the germline V gene. The junction had 10 bases not matched to a gene; V was cut back by 8 bases and J by 1 base. The length of the CDR3 is 15 residues. The chain's CDR3 is CASSDREGFQETQYF. The CDR3 bases are TGTGCCAGCTCAGACAGGGAAGGGTTCCAAGAGACCCAGTACTTC.

This rearrangement joins TRBV27 to TRBJ2-7; the match to TRBD1 covers 8 bases. The CDR3 has 15 residues. Germline CDR1 and CDR2: MNHEY and SMNVEV (reference sequence). V lost 3 bases, J lost 2 bases, and 6 bases stayed unmatched. In DNA, the CDR3 is TGTGCCAGCAGTTTCCAAGGACAGGGAACCTACGAGCAGTACTTC. This gives the protein CASSFQGQGTYEQYF.

V is TRBV6-2 or TRBV6-3 and J is TRBJ2-1, with D uncertain. CDR1 and CDR2 from the germline V gene are MNHEY and SVGEGT. This CDR3 has 14 residues. Trimming took 4 bases from V and 6 from J, leaving 13 bases between them. CDR3 in amino acids: CASSLPGVVNEQFF. The CDR3 DNA sequence: TGTGCCAGCAGTTTACCAGGAGTAGTCAATGAGCAGTTCTTC.

V usage is TRBV5-1 and J usage is TRBJ1-4; possible D gene TRBD1, 5 bases. The CDR3 extends over 14 amino acids. V lost 0 bases and J lost 4, with 7 bases in between. Germline V CDR1 and CDR2: SGHRS, YFSETQ. CDR3 in amino acids: CASSLDDSNEKLFF. The CDR3 region has the DNA TGCGCCAGCAGCTTGGATGACAGTAATGAAAAACTGTTTTTT.

The genes are TRBV2 and TRBJ2-7; D ambiguous. CDR1 SNHLY and CDR2 FYNNEI come from the germline V gene. V was clipped by 6 bases and J by 0 bases, with 6 bases between them. This CDR3 is built from 12 residues. The CDR3 nucleotides read TGTGCCAGCAGGCAACTCTCCTACGAGCAGTACTTC. Encoded protein: CASRQLSYEQYF.